This TCR beta chain was observed in a study of T cell responses to AZD1222 COVID-19 vaccine. Study-wide points: Increased Spike-specific TCR breadth and depth were observed after two AZD1222 doses. The CD4 TCRs associated with vaccination extended across spike and predominated at 160-218 and 743-854. White British people made up most donors, females outnumbered males, and clonal diversity was possibly underestimated.

Worth noting for this clone: What it recognizes is unknown.

Only in-frame clones appear in the TCRdb table, and some are missing; sequencing was by immunoSEQ multiplex PCR. The table has 150,000 to 200,000 clones, around 90% seen once. The sequences come from peripheral blood, collected 28 days after the second AZD1222 dose. This receptor was obtained from an adult who received the AZD1222 COVID-19 vaccine.

The CDR3 region has the DNA TGCGCCAGCGCCTACGGCCCTAATGAAAAACTGTTTTTT. The encoded protein is CASAYGPNEKLFF. This sequence joins TRBV5-1 and TRBJ1-4; no clear D gene. The CDR3 is made up of 13 amino acids. Deletions cut 7 bases from V and 3 bases from J, with 10 bases between. Germline values: CDR1 SGHRS, CDR2 YFSETQ. Full variable domain (rest looked up from reference TRBV5-1 and TRBJ1-4): KAGVTQTPRYLIKTRGQQVTLSCSPISGHRSVSWYQQTPGQGLQFLFEYFSETQRNKGNFPGRFSGRQFSNSRSEMNVSTLELGDSALYLCASAYGPNEKLFFGSGTQLSVL.